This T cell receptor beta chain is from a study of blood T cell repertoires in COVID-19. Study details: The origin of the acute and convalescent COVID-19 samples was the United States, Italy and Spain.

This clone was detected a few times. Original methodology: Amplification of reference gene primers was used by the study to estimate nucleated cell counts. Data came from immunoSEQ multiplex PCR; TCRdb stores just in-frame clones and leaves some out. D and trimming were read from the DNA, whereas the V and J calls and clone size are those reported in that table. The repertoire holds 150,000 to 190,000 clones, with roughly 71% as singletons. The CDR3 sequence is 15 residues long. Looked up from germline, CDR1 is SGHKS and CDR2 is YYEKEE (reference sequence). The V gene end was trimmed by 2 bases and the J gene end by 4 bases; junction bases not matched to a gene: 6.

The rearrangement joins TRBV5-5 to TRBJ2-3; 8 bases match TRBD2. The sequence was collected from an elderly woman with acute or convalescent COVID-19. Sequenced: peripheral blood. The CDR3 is CASSFWLAGADTQYF. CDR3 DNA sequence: TGTGCCAGCAGCTTTTGGCTAGCGGGTGCAGATACGCAGTATTTT.